One sample yielded the 24 T cell receptor beta chains listed below, sequenced in a study of T cells after yellow fever vaccination. TCRdb re-derived calls from the 5' RACE reads in MiXCR, one entry per CDR3 protein. The data show roughly 94,000 distinct CDR3 sequences, under 9% seen once. The sample was CD8+ T cells not binding an NS4B(214-222) dextramer, sorted from PBMCs, taken more than 13 days after the first yellow fever vaccination. The receptors derive from a young man who received the YFV17D yellow fever vaccine.

The chain is built from TRBV5-4 and TRBJ2-3; weak D call: TRBD2 (6 bases). Germline-derived CDR1 and CDR2 are SGHNT and YYREEE (reference sequence). This CDR3 is built from 17 residues. V lost 2 bases to trimming and J lost 0 bases, with 16 bases between them. This CDR3 is CASSFWGDWASTDTQYF. DNA of the CDR3: TGTGCCAGCAGCTTTTGGGGGGATTGGGCCAGCACAGATACGCAGTATTTT.

The rearrangement links TRBV29-1 to TRBJ1-4; the D gene is possibly TRBD1 (5 bases). CDR1 is SQVTM, CDR2 ANQGSEA, per germline. The CDR3 runs to 14 residues. The V end lost 7 bases, the J end lost 2 bases, and 14 bases lay between the germline ends. The CDR3 region has the DNA TGCAGCGCCGAACAGGTCGGGACTAATGAAAAACTGTTTTTT. Protein product: CSAEQVGTNEKLFF. Based on the CDR3 plus reference TRBV29-1 and TRBJ1-4, the full variable domain is SAVISQKPSRDICQRGTSLTIQCQVDSQVTMMFWYRQQPGQSLTLIATANQGSEATYESGFVIDKFPISRPNLTFSTLTVSNMSPEDSSIYLCSAEQVGTNEKLFFGSGTQLSVL.

This clonotype turned up a few times. A read error may account for a junction end that differs from germline. This chain joins TRBV7-8 and TRBJ1-2; possible D gene TRBD1, 5 bases. The CDR3 runs to 18 residues. Germline V CDR1 and CDR2: SGHVS, FQNEAQ. This CDR3 reads CASSPWARTIGMATGPPF. The CDR3 DNA sequence: TGTGCCAGCAGCCCTTGGGCCCGAACGATAGGGATGGCTACAGGACCTCCCTTC. Drawing the rest from reference TRBV7-8 and TRBJ1-2, the complete variable domain is GAGVSQSPRYKVAKRGQDVALRCDPISGHVSLFWYQQALGQGPEFLTYFQNEAQLDKSGLPSDRFFAERPEGSVSTLKIQRTQQEDSAVYLCASSPWARTIGMATGPPFGSGTRLTVV.

In this sample, this clonotype turned up a few times. The V call is TRBV5-4, the J call TRBJ2-5, with 10 bases aligning to TRBD2. The CDR3 consists of 18 residues. V was clipped by 4 bases and J by 5 bases; unmatched bases: 17. CDR1 is SGHNT, CDR2 YYREEE, per germline (reference sequence). The CDR3 DNA reads as TGTGCCAGCAGCGCCGAGCTAGCGGGGGCAAGGCCTGTCGAGACCCAGTACTTC. It translates to CASSAELAGARPVETQYF.

The rearrangement uses TRBV2 and TRBJ2-3; D is uncertain. Trimming took 8 bases from V and 2 from J, leaving 17 bases between them. Germline V gives CDR1 SNHLY, CDR2 FYNNEI. The length of the CDR3 is 15 residues. In nucleotides, the CDR3 is TGTGCCAGCGAGCGTGTGGAAGGGTACACAGATACGCAGTATTTT. Translated, it gives CASERVEGYTDTQYF.

This clonotype was found a few times. One end of the junction varies from germline; a read error may be responsible. This chain joins TRBV7-8 and TRBJ2-1; 7 bases map to TRBD2. The CDR3 totals 17 residues. The germline CDR1 and CDR2 sequences are SGHVS and FQNEAQ. CDR3 sequence reads: CASSLSGLAVSFNEQFF. The CDR3 bases are TGTGCCAGCAGCTTATCAGGGCTAGCGGTGTCCTTCAATGAGCAGTTCTTC.

This clonotype was detected a few times. This chain connects TRBV2 to TRBJ1-1; D is uncertain. The germline V gene encodes CDR1 SNHLY and CDR2 FYNNEI. The CDR3 loop spans 16 amino acids. V lost 0 bases to trimming and J lost 3 bases, with 14 bases between them. CDR3 in DNA: TGTGCCAGCAGTGAAGCGCTCGGGGTTGGGGACACTGAAGCTTTCTTT. Its translation: CASSEALGVGDTEAFF. The variable domain in full, with the rest retrieved from reference TRBV2 and TRBJ1-1, is EPEVTQTPSHQVTQMGQEVILRCVPISNHLYFYWYRQILGQKVEFLVSFYNNEISEKSEIFDDQFSVERPDGSNFTLKIRSTKLEDSAMYFCASSEALGVGDTEAFFGQGTRLTVV.

This clonotype was seen ten or more times. The chain joins TRBV29-1 to TRBJ1-1, with a weak D call TRBD1 (5 bases). The germline gives CDR1 SQVTM, CDR2 ANQGSEA. V dropped 8 bases and J dropped 3 bases, with 25 bases sitting between them. The CDR3 length is 16 residues. CDR3 loop: CSSLGVPLGVDTEAFF. In DNA form, the CDR3 reads TGCAGCTCATTAGGGGTCCCTTTGGGGGTGGACACTGAAGCTTTCTTT.

Only a few counts were recorded for this clonotype. The chain combines TRBV27 with TRBJ1-1; 8 positions agree with TRBD1. The V gene end was trimmed by 6 bases and the J gene end by 1 base; junction bases not matched to a gene: 1. In germline, CDR1 is MNHEY, CDR2 SMNVEV (reference sequence). There are 13 residues in the CDR3. The CDR3 coding sequence is TGTGCCAGCAGAGACAGGGGGAACACTGAAGCTTTCTTT. Protein: CASRDRGNTEAFF.

In this sample, this clonotype turned up a few times. V gene TRBV5-1 combines with J gene TRBJ2-1, with 8 bases identical to TRBD2. The CDR3 contains 15 residues. Germline-derived CDR1 and CDR2 are SGHRS and YFSETQ. V was pared by 1 base and J by 4 bases, with 4 bases of the junction left unmatched. CDR3 sequence reads: CASSLSGGLYNEQFF. CDR3 in DNA: TGCGCCAGCAGCTTGTCGGGGGGGCTTTACAATGAGCAGTTCTTC.

As for this clonotype: As the CDR3 is not closed by the conserved phenylalanine or tryptophan, this likely results from a read error. The rearrangement uses TRBV19 and TRBJ2-1; the match to TRBD1 covers 10 bases. The junction had 14 bases not matched to a gene; V was cut back by 4 bases and J by 8 bases. Germline-derived CDR1 and CDR2 are LNHDA and SQIVND (reference sequence). The CDR3 is 17 amino acids. Here the CDR3 reads CASSTGDRGLGGDEQFL. The CDR3 nucleotides read TGTGCCAGTAGTACCGGGGACAGGGGCCTTGGGGGGGATGAGCAGTTCTTA.

This clonotype has just a few counts. V and J are TRBV5-1 and TRBJ1-1, with TRBD1 matching over 9 bases. Germline values: CDR1 SGHRS, CDR2 YFSETQ. V gave up 2 bases and J gave up 6 bases; unmatched junction bases: 8. This CDR3 contains 15 residues. The CDR3 loop is CASSFGQGMTPEAFF. The CDR3 bases are TGCGCCAGCAGCTTTGGACAGGGGATGACCCCTGAAGCTTTCTTT.

The chain joins TRBV11-3 to TRBJ2-1, with TRBD1 matching over 8 bases. Germline-derived CDR1 and CDR2 are SGHNT and YENEEA. V was clipped by 4 bases and J by 4 bases; unmatched bases: 9. This CDR3 comprises 16 residues. Here the CDR3 reads CASSSNQRTGYNEQFF. In DNA, the CDR3 is TGTGCCAGCAGCTCCAACCAACGGACAGGGTACAATGAGCAGTTCTTC.

The chain carries TRBV2 and TRBJ2-5; 9 bases match TRBD1. After removal of 10 bases from V and 5 bases from J, the junction contained 14 bases not matched to a gene. Germline CDR1 reads SNHLY; CDR2 reads FYNNEI. The CDR3 has 15 residues. In nucleotides, the CDR3 is TGTGCCACCTCGGTACAGGGGGCGCCCACGGAGACCCAGTACTTC. It encodes CATSVQGAPTETQYF.

At least ten counts were recorded for this clonotype. J is TRBJ1-2 and V is TRBV19; 9 positions agree with TRBD1. CDR1 LNHDA and CDR2 SQIVND come from the germline V gene (reference sequence). The ends lost 6 bases at V and 4 bases at J; junction bases unmatched: 6. The CDR3 has 14 residues. CDR3 sequence reads: CASRAGTGLYGYTF. The CDR3 DNA sequence: TGTGCCAGTAGGGCCGGGACAGGGCTCTATGGCTACACCTTC.

The chain couples TRBV4-1 to TRBJ1-2, with D possibly TRBD1 on 5 matching bases. Germline loops: CDR1 MGHRA, CDR2 YSYEKL. CDR3 size: 13 residues. Trimming removed 2 bases from V and 8 bases from J, with 12 bases in between. The CDR3 loop reads CASSQQGREGYTF. The CDR3 DNA follows: TGCGCCAGCAGCCAACAGGGAAGGGAAGGCTACACCTTC.

The V and J genes are TRBV6-2 or TRBV6-3 and TRBJ2-7; 8 bases are shared with TRBD1. V shed 2 bases, J shed 2 bases, and the junction held 23 bases outside the gene matches. The CDR3 is 21 amino acids. The V gene's germline CDR1 is MNHEY and CDR2 SVGEGT. CDR3: CASSYRSTYLRQGPSPYEQYV. The CDR3 DNA sequence: TGTGCCAGCAGTTACCGAAGCACATACCTCCGACAGGGGCCATCTCCCTACGAGCAGTACGTC.

Within the sample, this clonotype is medium-sized. This rearrangement joins TRBV6-1 to TRBJ2-3, with 12 bases that match TRBD2. This CDR3 is 15 amino acids long. V shed 2 bases, J shed 4 bases, and the junction held 1 base outside the gene matches. Germline V gives CDR1 MNHNS, CDR2 SASEGT. CDR3 DNA: TGTGCCAGCAGTGAACTAGCGGGGGGGCCAGATACGCAGTATTTT. Translating it yields CASSELAGGPDTQYF.

V is TRBV15 and J is TRBJ1-5, with unresolved D. Trimming took off 1 base at V and 3 bases at J, with 10 bases between the two ends. Germline V CDR1 and CDR2: LNHNV, YYDKDF (reference sequence). The length of the CDR3 is 15 residues. The CDR3 loop is CATSRALADNQPQHF. As DNA, the CDR3 is TGTGCCACCAGCAGAGCCCTGGCAGACAATCAGCCCCAGCATTTT.

There are a few counts of this clonotype. The chain combines TRBV7-3 with TRBJ1-1, with D hard to call. Germline V gene lookup returns CDR1 SGHTA and CDR2 FQGTGA. V lost 5 bases to trimming and J lost 5 bases, with 12 bases between them. The CDR3 totals 13 residues. The CDR3 bases are TGTGCCAGCAGCCCCGGCGGGGAGACTGAAGCTTTCTTT. It specifies CASSPGGETEAFF.

The chain couples TRBV5-5 to TRBJ2-2; maybe TRBD1 (5 bases). Looked up from germline, CDR1 is SGHKS and CDR2 is YYEKEE (reference sequence). The CDR3 has 15 residues. V shed 0 bases and J shed 2 bases, with 8 bases lying between them. CDR3 bases: TGTGCCAGCAGCTTGGAGGGGTTTAACACCGGGGAGCTGTTTTTT. Protein sequence: CASSLEGFNTGELFF.

The table lists this clonotype with a few counts. The rearrangement joins TRBV10-3 to TRBJ2-3, with 10 bases fitting TRBD1. The CDR3 runs to 14 residues. The ends lost 10 bases at V and 3 bases at J; junction bases unmatched: 7. In germline, CDR1 is ENHRY, CDR2 SYGVKD. As DNA, the CDR3 is TGTGCCAGCCACGACAGGGGGCTAACAGATACGCAGTATTTT. Translation: CASHDRGLTDTQYF.

The V call is TRBV7-9, the J call TRBJ1-2; unclear D gene. Germline CDR1 SEHNR, CDR2 FQNEAQ (reference sequence). There are 11 residues in the CDR3. Trimming stripped 1 base from V and 7 bases from J, with 4 bases between. CDR3 residues: CASSLGGGYTF. In DNA form, the CDR3 reads TGTGCCAGCAGCTTAGGGGGTGGCTACACCTTC. The full variable domain, with the rest looked up from reference TRBV7-9 and TRBJ1-2, is DTGVSQNPRHKITKRGQNVTFRCDPISEHNRLYWYRQTLGQGPEFLTYFQNEAQLEKSRLLSDRFSAERPKGSFSTLEIQRTEQGDSAMYLCASSLGGGYTFGSGTRLTVV.

The table lists this clonotype with a few counts. This rearrangement joins TRBV7-6 to TRBJ2-3; a possible D gene is TRBD1 (5 bases). There are 15 residues in the CDR3. The ends were cut back, 5 bases at V and 0 bases at J, with 12 bases in the middle. CDR1 is SGHVS, CDR2 FNYEAQ, per germline. CDR3 region: CASSPEPGSTDTQYF. The CDR3 nucleotides read TGTGCCAGCAGCCCCGAGCCAGGGAGCACAGATACGCAGTATTTT.